This T cell receptor (beta chain) derives from a study of tumor-infiltrating lymphocytes in oesophageal squamous cell carcinoma. TCRdb recomputed calls from the PCR reads with MiXCR, one row per CDR3 protein. This table holds around 20,000 distinct CDR3 sequences, 40% to 45% found once. The CDR3 length is 13 residues. V lost 2 bases to trimming and J lost 6 bases, with 8 bases between them. The sequence was obtained from a male donor with esophageal squamous cell carcinoma. The chain couples TRBV12-3 or TRBV12-4 to TRBJ2-1; D gene unclear. Source material: normal esophageal tissue next to the tumor. The CDR3 nucleotides are TGTGCCAGCAGTTTAAGGGCAGTCAATGAGCAGTTCTTC. Amino acid sequence: CASSLRAVNEQFF.